This T cell receptor beta chain emerged from a study of Ad26.COV2.S vaccination and SARS-CoV-2 variants. Study-level information: Trial arm assignment for the donor was COV1001 Ad26.COV2.S. Once or twice, 56 days apart, Ad26.COV2.S was delivered intramuscularly.

Details on this clone: Its specificity is unknown.

Overall study results and limits: Non-spike TCR breadth did not differ much between vaccine and placebo recipients. Responses of spike-specific T cells (both CD8+ and CD4+) reportedly showed substantial breadth after vaccination.

Assay used: immunoSEQ multiplex PCR; TCRdb lists only in-frame clones, some missing. The sample gives some 450,000 clones, around 91% of which show up once; approximately 4.5% is in the top ten. The treatment: roughly 18 received Ad26.COV2.S at low or high dose, single or two shots; 5 received placebo; per-sample allocation not given. Specimen acquisition occurred on day 63 following the initial vaccine or placebo injection. Sample: peripheral blood, taken in a trial of Ad26.COV2.S vaccine versus placebo. The TCR originated in a person aged 18 to 65 who received the Ad26.COV2.S COVID-19 vaccine or a placebo.

The CDR3 DNA reads as TGCAGCGTTGGTCAGGGGGCGGGGGAGCAGTACTTC. This gives the protein CSVGQGAGEQYF. V gene TRBV29-1 combines with J gene TRBJ2-7; TRBD1 matches at 8 bases. The J segment lost 7 bases and the V segment lost 4 bases, leaving 6 bases of the junction unmatched. The length of the CDR3 is 12 residues. Germline values: CDR1 SQVTM, CDR2 ANQGSEA.